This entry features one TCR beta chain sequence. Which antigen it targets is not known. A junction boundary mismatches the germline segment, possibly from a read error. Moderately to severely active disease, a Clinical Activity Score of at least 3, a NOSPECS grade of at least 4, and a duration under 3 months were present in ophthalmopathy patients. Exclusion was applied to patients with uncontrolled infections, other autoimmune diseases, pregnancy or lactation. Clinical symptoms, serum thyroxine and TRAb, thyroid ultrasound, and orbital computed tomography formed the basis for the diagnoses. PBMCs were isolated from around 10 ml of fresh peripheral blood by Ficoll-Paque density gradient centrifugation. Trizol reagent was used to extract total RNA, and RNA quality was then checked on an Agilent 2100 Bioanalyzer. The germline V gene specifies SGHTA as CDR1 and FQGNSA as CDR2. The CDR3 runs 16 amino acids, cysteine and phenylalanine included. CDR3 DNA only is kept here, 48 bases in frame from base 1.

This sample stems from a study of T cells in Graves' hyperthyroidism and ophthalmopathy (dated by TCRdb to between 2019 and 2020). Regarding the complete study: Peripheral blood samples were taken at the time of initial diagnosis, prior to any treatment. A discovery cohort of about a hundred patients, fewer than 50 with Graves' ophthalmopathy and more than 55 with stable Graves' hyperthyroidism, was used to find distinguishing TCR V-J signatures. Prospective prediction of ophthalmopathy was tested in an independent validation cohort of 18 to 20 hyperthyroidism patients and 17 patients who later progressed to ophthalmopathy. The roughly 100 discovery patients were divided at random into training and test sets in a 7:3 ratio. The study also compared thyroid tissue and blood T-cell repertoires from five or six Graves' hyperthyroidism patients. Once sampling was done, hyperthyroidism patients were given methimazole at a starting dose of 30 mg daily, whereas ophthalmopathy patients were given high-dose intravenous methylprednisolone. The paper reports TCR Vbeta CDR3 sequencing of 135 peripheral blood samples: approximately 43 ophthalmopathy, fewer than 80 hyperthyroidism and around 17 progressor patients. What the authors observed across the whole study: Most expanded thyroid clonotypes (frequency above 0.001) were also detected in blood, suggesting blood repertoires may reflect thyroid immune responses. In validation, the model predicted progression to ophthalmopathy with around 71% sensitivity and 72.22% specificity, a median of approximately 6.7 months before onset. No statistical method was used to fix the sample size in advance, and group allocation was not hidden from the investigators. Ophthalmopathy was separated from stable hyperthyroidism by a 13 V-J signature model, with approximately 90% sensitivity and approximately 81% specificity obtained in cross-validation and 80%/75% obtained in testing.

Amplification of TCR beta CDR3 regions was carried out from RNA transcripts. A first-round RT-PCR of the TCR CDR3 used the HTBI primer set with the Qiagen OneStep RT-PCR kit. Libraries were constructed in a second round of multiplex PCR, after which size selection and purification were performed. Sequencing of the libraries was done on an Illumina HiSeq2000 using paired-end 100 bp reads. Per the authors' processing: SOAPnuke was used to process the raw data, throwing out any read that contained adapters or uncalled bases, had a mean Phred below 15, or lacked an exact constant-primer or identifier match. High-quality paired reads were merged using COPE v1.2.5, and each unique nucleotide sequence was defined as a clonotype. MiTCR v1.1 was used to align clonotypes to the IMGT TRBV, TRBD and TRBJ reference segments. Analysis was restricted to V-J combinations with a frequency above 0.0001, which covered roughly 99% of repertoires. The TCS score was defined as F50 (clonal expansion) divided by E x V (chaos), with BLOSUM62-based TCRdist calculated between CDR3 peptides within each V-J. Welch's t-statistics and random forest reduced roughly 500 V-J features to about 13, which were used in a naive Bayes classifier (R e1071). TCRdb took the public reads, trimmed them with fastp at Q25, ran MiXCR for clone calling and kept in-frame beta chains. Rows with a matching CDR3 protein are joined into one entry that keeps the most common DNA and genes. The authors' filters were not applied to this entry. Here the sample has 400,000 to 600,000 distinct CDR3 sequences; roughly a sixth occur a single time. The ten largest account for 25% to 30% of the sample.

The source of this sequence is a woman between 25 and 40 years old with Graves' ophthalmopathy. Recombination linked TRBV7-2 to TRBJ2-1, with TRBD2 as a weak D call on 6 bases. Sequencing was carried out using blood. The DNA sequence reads TGTGCCAGCAGCTTCGGTGGGCGGGGCTCCTACAACGAGCAGTTCTTC. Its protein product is CASSFGGRGSYNEQFF.